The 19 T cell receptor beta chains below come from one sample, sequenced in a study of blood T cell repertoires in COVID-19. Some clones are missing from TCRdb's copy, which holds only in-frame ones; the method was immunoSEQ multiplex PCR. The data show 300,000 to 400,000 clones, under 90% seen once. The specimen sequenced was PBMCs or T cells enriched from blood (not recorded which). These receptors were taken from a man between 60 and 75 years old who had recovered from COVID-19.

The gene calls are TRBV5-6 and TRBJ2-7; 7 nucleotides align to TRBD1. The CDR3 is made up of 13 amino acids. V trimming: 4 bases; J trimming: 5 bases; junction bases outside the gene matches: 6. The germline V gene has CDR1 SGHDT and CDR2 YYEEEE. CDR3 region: CASSLGTVHEQYF. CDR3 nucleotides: TGTGCCAGCAGCCTGGGGACAGTTCACGAGCAGTACTTC.

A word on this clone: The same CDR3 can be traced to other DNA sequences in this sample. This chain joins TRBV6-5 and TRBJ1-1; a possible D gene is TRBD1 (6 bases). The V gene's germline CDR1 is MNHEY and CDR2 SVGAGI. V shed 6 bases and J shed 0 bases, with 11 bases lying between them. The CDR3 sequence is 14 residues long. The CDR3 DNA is TGTGCCAGCAGACGGGACAACTTGAACACTGAAGCTTTCTTT. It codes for CASRRDNLNTEAFF.

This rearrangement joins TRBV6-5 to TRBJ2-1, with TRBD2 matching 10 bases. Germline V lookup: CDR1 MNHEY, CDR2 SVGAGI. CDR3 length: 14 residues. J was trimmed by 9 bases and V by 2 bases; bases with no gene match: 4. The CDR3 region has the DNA TGTGCCAGCAGTTACGAAGTAGCGGGAGGTGAGCAGTTCTTC. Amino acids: CASSYEVAGGEQFF.

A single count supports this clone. The CDR3 loop reads CASSQFSGTPYNEQFF. The CDR3 DNA is TGTGCCAGCAGCCAATTTAGCGGGACCCCCTACAATGAGCAGTTCTTC. The chain recombines TRBV4-2 with TRBJ2-1; 8 nucleotides agree with TRBD2. The CDR3 loop spans 16 amino acids. Germline lookup yields CDR1 LGHNA and CDR2 YNFKEQ. Trimming removed 2 bases from V and 2 bases from J; junction bases left unmatched: 5.

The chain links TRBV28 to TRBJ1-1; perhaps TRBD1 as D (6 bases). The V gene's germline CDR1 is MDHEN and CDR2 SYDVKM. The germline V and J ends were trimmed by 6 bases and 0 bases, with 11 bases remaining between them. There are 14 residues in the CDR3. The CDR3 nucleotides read TGTGCCAGCAGGACAGGACAGCTGAACACTGAAGCTTTCTTT. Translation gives CASRTGQLNTEAFF.

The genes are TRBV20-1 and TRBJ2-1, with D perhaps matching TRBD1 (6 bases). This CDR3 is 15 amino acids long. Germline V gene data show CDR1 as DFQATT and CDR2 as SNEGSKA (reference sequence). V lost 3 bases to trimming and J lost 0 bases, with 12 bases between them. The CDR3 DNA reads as TGCAGTGCTAGTAGGGGGACGACCTCCTACAATGAGCAGTTCTTC. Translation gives CSASRGTTSYNEQFF.

CDR3 sequence (DNA): TGTGCCAGCAGGGGACAGGCGCTATACACCGGGGAGCTGTTTTTT. This codes for CASRGQALYTGELFF. This chain links TRBV6-5 with TRBJ2-2; 8 bases line up with TRBD1. CDR3 size: 15 residues. Trimming cost V 6 bases and J 3 bases; bases outside gene matches: 6. Germline loops: CDR1 MNHEY, CDR2 SVGAGI.

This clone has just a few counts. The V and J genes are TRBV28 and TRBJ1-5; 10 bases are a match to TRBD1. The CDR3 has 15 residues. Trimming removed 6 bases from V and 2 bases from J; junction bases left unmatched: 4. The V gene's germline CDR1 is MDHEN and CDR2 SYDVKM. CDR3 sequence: CASRTGGEGNQPQHF. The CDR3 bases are TGTGCCAGCAGGACAGGGGGCGAGGGCAATCAGCCCCAGCATTTT.

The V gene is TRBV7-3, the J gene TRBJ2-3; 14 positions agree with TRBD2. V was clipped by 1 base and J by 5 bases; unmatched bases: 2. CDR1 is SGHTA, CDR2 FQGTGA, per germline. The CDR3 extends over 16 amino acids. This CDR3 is CASSLRGTSGRDTQYF. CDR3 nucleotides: TGTGCCAGCAGCTTAAGGGGGACTAGCGGGAGAGATACGCAGTATTTT. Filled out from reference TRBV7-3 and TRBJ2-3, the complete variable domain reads GAGVSQTPSNKVTEKGKYVELRCDPISGHTALYWYRQSLGQGPEFLIYFQGTGAADDSGLPNDRFFAVRPEGSVSTLKIQRTERGDSAVYLCASSLRGTSGRDTQYFGPGTRLTVL.

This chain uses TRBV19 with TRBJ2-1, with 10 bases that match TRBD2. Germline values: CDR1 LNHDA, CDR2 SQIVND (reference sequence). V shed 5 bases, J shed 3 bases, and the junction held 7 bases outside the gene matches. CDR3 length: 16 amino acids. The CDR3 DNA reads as TGTGCCAGTAGTCGGAGCGGGAGGGCCCTCTACAATGAGCAGTTCTTC. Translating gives CASSRSGRALYNEQFF.

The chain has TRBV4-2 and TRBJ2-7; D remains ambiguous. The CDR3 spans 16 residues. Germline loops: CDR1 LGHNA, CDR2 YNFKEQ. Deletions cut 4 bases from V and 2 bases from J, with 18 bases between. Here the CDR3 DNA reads TGTGCCAGCAGCCCCCTTACACAGTCACCCCCCTACGAGCAGTACTTC. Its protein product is CASSPLTQSPPYEQYF.

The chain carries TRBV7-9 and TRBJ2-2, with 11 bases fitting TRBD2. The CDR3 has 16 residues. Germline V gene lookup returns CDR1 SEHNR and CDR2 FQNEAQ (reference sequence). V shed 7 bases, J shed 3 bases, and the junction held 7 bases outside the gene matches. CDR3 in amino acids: CASNKAGLADTGELFF. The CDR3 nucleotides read TGTGCCAGCAACAAGGCGGGACTAGCGGACACCGGGGAGCTGTTTTTT.

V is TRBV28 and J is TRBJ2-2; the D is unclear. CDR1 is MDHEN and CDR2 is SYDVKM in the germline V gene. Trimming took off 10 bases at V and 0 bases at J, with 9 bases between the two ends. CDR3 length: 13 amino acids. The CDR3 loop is CATSHANTGELFF. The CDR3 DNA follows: TGTGCCACTTCACACGCGAACACCGGGGAGCTGTTTTTT.

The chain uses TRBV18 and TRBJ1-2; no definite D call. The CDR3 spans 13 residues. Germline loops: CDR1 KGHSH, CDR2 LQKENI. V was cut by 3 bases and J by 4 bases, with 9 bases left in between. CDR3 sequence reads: CASSPPGSYGYTF. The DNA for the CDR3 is TGTGCCAGCTCACCCCCAGGTTCCTATGGCTACACCTTC.

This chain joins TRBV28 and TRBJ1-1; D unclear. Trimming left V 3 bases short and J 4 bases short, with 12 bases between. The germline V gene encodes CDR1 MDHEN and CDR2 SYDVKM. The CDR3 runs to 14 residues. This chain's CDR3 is CASSFLRGFTEAFF. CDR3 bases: TGTGCCAGCAGTTTTCTGAGAGGGTTCACTGAAGCTTTCTTT. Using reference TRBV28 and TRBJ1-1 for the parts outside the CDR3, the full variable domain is DVKVTQSSRYLVKRTGEKVFLECVQDMDHENMFWYRQDPGLGLRLIYFSYDVKMKEKGDIPEGYSVSREKKERFSLILESASTNQTSMYLCASSFLRGFTEAFFGQGTRLTVV.

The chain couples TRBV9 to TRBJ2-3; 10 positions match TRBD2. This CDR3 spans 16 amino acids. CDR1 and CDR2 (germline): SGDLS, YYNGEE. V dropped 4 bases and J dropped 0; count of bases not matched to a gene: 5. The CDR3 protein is CASSFSGRPSTDTQYF. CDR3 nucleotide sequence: TGTGCCAGCAGCTTTAGCGGGAGGCCTAGCACAGATACGCAGTATTTT.

This chain's CDR3 is CATLGGAEVSNEQFF. DNA of the CDR3: TGTGCCACCTTGGGCGGGGCTGAGGTGTCCAATGAGCAGTTCTTC. The chain is built from TRBV24-1 and TRBJ2-1; D is perhaps TRBD2 (6 bases). The germline CDR1 and CDR2 sequences are KGHDR and SFDVKD. CDR3 length: 15 residues. V gave up 9 bases and J gave up 6 bases, with 20 bases separating them.

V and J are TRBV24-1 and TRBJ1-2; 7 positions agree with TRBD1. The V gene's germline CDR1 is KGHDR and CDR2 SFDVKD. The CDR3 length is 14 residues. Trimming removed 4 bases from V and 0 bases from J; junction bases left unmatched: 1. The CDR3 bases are TGTGCCACCAGTGAGACAGGGACTAACTATGGCTACACCTTC. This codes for CATSETGTNYGYTF.

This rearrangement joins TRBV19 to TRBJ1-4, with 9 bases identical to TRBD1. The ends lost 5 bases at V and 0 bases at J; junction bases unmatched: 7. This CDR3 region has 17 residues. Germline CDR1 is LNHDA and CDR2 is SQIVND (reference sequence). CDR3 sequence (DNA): TGTGCCAGTAGTGCCACCGGGACAGGGTCAACTAATGAAAAACTGTTTTTT. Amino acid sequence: CASSATGTGSTNEKLFF.